The entry below gives a single T cell receptor beta chain sequence along with its context. Its specificity is unknown. This record comes from a study of graft-versus-host responses after intestinal transplantation. About the study: Uniformly, recipients were administered anti-thymocyte globulin induction with subsequent tacrolimus and steroids for roughly three years.

Study results and limitations: GvH clones detected in recipient marrow included some appearing first in ileum or blood. Early post-transplant declines in HvG were associated with peak levels of circulating GvH clones. Individuals who had graft-donor T cell macrochimerism had allografts that showed high graft-versus-host to host-versus-graft clonal ratios.

TCRdb's copy holds only in-frame clones and misses some; the assay was immunoSEQ multiplex PCR. Seen here are fewer than 110,000 clones, approximately 94% observed once, and the top ten hold 0.9% to 1.5%. The V end was cut by 1 base, the J end by 4 bases, with 8 bases between. The CDR3 spans 14 residues. Germline V gene data show CDR1 as SEHNR and CDR2 as FQNEAQ (reference sequence). The sequence was collected from a human donor who received an intestinal transplant. Sequencing used unstimulated CD8+ T cells sorted from spleen or lymph node cells, obtained before intestinal transplant. The J gene is TRBJ1-5, the V gene TRBV7-9, with D tentatively TRBD1 (5 bases). This CDR3 reads CASSLESGNQPQHF. The CDR3, as DNA: TGTGCCAGCAGCTTAGAGTCAGGGAATCAGCCCCAGCATTTT.